The 18 T cell receptor beta chains in this list originate from one sample, sequenced in a study of T cells after yellow fever vaccination. TCRdb re-derived calls from the 5' RACE reads in MiXCR, one entry per CDR3 protein. The sample yields just under 600,000 distinct CDR3 sequences, approximately 13% seen once. The specimen was PBMCs, collected on the day of the yellow fever booster vaccination. Receptors originate from a man between 25 and 39 years old who received the YFV17D yellow fever vaccine.

The genes are TRBV18 and TRBJ2-6; the D call may be TRBD1 or TRBD2 (5 bases each). The V gene's germline CDR1 is KGHSH and CDR2 LQKENI. V was clipped by 6 bases and J by 2 bases, with 17 bases between them. The CDR3 runs 17 residues. CDR3 in amino acids: CASSPGRLQAGANVLTF. CDR3 DNA: TGTGCCAGCTCCCCGGGACGGCTCCAGGCTGGGGCCAACGTCCTGACTTTC.

In this sample, this clonotype turned up many times. CDR3 bases: TGTGCCAGCAGCGCTCTGACCGTGCATACGCAGTATTTT. As protein: CASSALTVHTQYF. J is TRBJ2-3 and V is TRBV9, with D unclear. Deletions cut 3 bases from V and 7 bases from J, with 12 bases between. Germline V CDR1 and CDR2: SGDLS, YYNGEE. The CDR3 runs 13 residues.

V gene TRBV29-1 combines with J gene TRBJ2-1, with TRBD1 matching 10 bases. CDR1 and CDR2 (germline): SQVTM, ANQGSEA. The CDR3 length is 15 residues. Trimming removed 6 bases from V and 5 bases from J; junction bases left unmatched: 10. The CDR3 DNA reads as TGCAGCGTAATACCGGGACAGGGGAGGAACAATGAGCAGTTCTTC. Its protein is CSVIPGQGRNNEQFF.

This clonotype was detected a few times. The chain employs TRBV9 and TRBJ2-7; 9 positions agree with TRBD1. In germline, CDR1 is SGDLS, CDR2 YYNGEE. The CDR3 sequence is 12 residues long. V lost 8 bases, J lost 5 bases, and 5 bases stayed unmatched. CDR3 in amino acids: CARTGGPHEQYF. In DNA, the CDR3 is TGTGCCAGGACAGGGGGGCCTCACGAGCAGTACTTC. The full variable domain, with the rest looked up from reference TRBV9 and TRBJ2-7, is DSGVTQTPKHLITATGQRVTLRCSPRSGDLSVYWYQQSLDQGLQFLIQYYNGEERAKGNILERFSAQQFPDLHSELNLSSLELGDSALYFCARTGGPHEQYFGPGTRLTVT.

The chain carries TRBV29-1 and TRBJ2-1; tentative D call: TRBD2 (6 bases). The V end was cut by 7 bases, the J end by 4 bases, with 14 bases between. The CDR3 sequence is 13 residues long. Germline V lookup: CDR1 SQVTM, CDR2 ANQGSEA. CDR3 in amino acids: CSAGEAGYNEQFF. The CDR3 DNA follows: TGCAGCGCCGGGGAGGCGGGATACAATGAGCAGTTCTTC.

The sample holds a few counts of this clonotype. CDR3 sequence reads: CSVVRGLRADTQYF. As DNA, the CDR3 is TGCAGCGTTGTGCGGGGTCTGAGGGCAGATACGCAGTATTTT. This chain uses TRBV29-1 with TRBJ2-3, with D perhaps matching TRBD2 (6 bases). Trimming pared 4 bases from V and 4 bases from J, leaving 15 bases between. The CDR3 length is 14 residues. Looked up from germline, CDR1 is SQVTM and CDR2 is ANQGSEA.

V usage is TRBV6-5 and J usage is TRBJ2-5; the D gene could be TRBD1 or TRBD2 (5 bases each). Germline V gene data show CDR1 as MNHEY and CDR2 as SVGAGI. V was pared by 2 bases and J by 5 bases, with 15 bases between. The CDR3 spans 15 residues. CDR3 nucleotide sequence: TGTGCCAGCAGTTACACGGGATTCCCAGGGGAGACCCAGTACTTC. Translated: CASSYTGFPGETQYF.

This clonotype has only a few counts. V usage is TRBV27 and J usage is TRBJ2-3, with 7 bases lining up with TRBD1. Germline V gene lookup returns CDR1 MNHEY and CDR2 SMNVEV (reference sequence). V lost 2 bases and J lost 13; bases outside the gene matches: 9. The CDR3 consists of 13 residues. The DNA for the CDR3 is TGTGCCAGCAGTTTAGTGAGCCCCGGGACAGAGTATTTT. Translating gives CASSLVSPGTEYF.

Worth noting for this clonotype: Lacking the conserved final phenylalanine or tryptophan, this CDR3 likely reflects a read error. The CDR3 nucleotides are TGCAGCGTGTGGACGGAAATGGGCACTGAAGCTTTCTTA. It specifies CSVWTEMGTEAFL. J is TRBJ1-1 and V is TRBV29-1; no definite D call. CDR1 is SQVTM and CDR2 is ANQGSEA in the germline V gene. V gave up 6 bases and J gave up 4 bases, with 15 bases separating them. This CDR3 has 13 amino acids.

This rearrangement joins TRBV18 to TRBJ2-1; D might be TRBD2 (6 bases). Trimming pared 3 bases from V and 6 bases from J, leaving 9 bases between. In germline, CDR1 is KGHSH, CDR2 LQKENI. The CDR3 totals 13 residues. In nucleotides, the CDR3 is TGTGCCAGCTCACCCCCTAGCGTCAATGAGCAGTTCTTC. It encodes CASSPPSVNEQFF.

A few counts support this clonotype. V and J are TRBV28 and TRBJ2-1, with 13 bases matching TRBD2. V lost 6 bases and J lost 4; bases outside the gene matches: 9. Looked up from germline, CDR1 is MDHEN and CDR2 is SYDVKM. The CDR3 totals 17 residues. CDR3 in DNA: TGTGCCAGCAGGGTAGGACTAGCGGGAGTTTTGTACAATGAGCAGTTCTTC. Its translation: CASRVGLAGVLYNEQFF.

The gene calls are TRBV12-3 or TRBV12-4 and TRBJ2-2, with D maybe TRBD1 (5 bases). There are 15 residues in the CDR3. Trimming stripped 8 bases from V and 1 base from J, with 14 bases between. CDR3 nucleotide sequence: TGTGCCAGCCGTATCGGACAACTGAACACCGGGGAGCTGTTTTTT. Amino acid sequence: CASRIGQLNTGELFF.

A few counts support this clonotype. The V call is TRBV12-3 or TRBV12-4, the J call TRBJ2-7; the D gene is possibly TRBD2 (6 bases). V dropped 8 bases and J dropped 2 bases, with 16 bases sitting between them. The CDR3 sequence is 14 residues long. The CDR3 reads CASRVGGSPYEQYF. CDR3 in DNA: TGTGCCAGCCGGGTTGGGGGGAGTCCCTACGAGCAGTACTTC.

The V call is TRBV5-1, the J call TRBJ2-5; 12 bases map to TRBD2. This CDR3 contains 15 residues. V lost 1 base to trimming and J lost 4 bases; unmatched junction nucleotides: 2. CDR1 and CDR2 from the germline V gene are SGHRS and YFSETQ. CDR3 DNA sequence: TGCGCCAGCAGCTTGACTAGCGGGAGGTCAGAGACCCAGTACTTC. Translated, it gives CASSLTSGRSETQYF. The full variable domain, its missing parts supplied by reference TRBV5-1 and TRBJ2-5, is KAGVTQTPRYLIKTRGQQVTLSCSPISGHRSVSWYQQTPGQGLQFLFEYFSETQRNKGNFPGRFSGRQFSNSRSEMNVSTLELGDSALYLCASSLTSGRSETQYFGPGTRLLVL.

There are a few counts of this clonotype. The rearrangement links TRBV27 to TRBJ2-7; perhaps TRBD2 as D (5 bases). The CDR3 covers 13 residues. Between the trimmed V and J ends, which lost 3 bases and 3 bases, there was a span of 9 bases. Germline V gene lookup returns CDR1 MNHEY and CDR2 SMNVEV (reference sequence). The CDR3: CASSFYSGYEQYF. DNA for the CDR3: TGTGCCAGCAGTTTCTACAGCGGCTACGAGCAGTACTTC.

This clonotype was seen a few times. V and J are TRBV6-5 and TRBJ2-4; a possible D gene is TRBD1 (6 bases). Germline CDR1 and CDR2: MNHEY and SVGAGI. The CDR3 contains 16 residues. V was pared by 4 bases and J by 6 bases, with 19 bases between. This CDR3 reads CASSSIDRTVVNIQYF. For the CDR3, the DNA is TGTGCCAGCAGTTCTATTGACAGGACGGTCGTAAACATTCAGTACTTC.

This clonotype has only a few counts. J is TRBJ2-3 and V is TRBV9; D remains ambiguous. Per the germline V gene, CDR1 is SGDLS and CDR2 is YYNGEE. The V end was cut by 0 bases, the J end by 0 bases, with 8 bases between. The CDR3 consists of 15 residues. CDR3 nucleotides: TGTGCCAGCAGCGTAGAAATGACTAGCACAGATACGCAGTATTTT. Translation: CASSVEMTSTDTQYF.

This chain uses TRBV7-6 with TRBJ1-2, with TRBD1 identical over 7 bases. Germline CDR1 is SGHVS and CDR2 is FNYEAQ. This CDR3 spans 15 amino acids. The trim removed 5 bases at V and 8 bases at J, leaving 14 bases unmatched. This CDR3 is CASSSSQGRGEGYTF. CDR3 coding DNA: TGTGCCAGCAGCAGCTCACAGGGGAGAGGGGAAGGCTACACCTTC.